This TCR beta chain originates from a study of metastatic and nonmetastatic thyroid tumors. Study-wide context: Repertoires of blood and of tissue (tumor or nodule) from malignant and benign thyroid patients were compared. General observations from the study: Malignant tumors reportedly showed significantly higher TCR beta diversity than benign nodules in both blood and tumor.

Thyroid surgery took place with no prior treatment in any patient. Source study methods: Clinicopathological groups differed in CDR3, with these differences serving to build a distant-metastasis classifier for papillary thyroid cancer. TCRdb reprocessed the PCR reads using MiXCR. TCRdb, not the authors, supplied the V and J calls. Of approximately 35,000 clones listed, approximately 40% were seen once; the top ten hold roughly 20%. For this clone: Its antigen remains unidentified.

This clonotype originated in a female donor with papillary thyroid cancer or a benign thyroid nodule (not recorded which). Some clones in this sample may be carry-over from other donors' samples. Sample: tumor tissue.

The CDR3 DNA reads TGTGCCAGCAGTCGTCCCGGGACTAGCGGGAGGGCCGGAGAGCAGTACTTC. Amino acid sequence: CASSRPGTSGRAGEQYF. This chain connects TRBV28 to TRBJ2-7; 16 nucleotides line up with TRBD2. Germline CDR1 is MDHEN and CDR2 is SYDVKM. V dropped 5 bases and J dropped 7; count of bases not matched to a gene: 11. This CDR3 contains 17 residues.